The text below deals with one TCR beta chain. The antigen remains undetermined. This sample was included in a study of T cells in narcolepsy. V dropped 7 bases and J dropped 6; count of bases not matched to a gene: 8. Germline CDR1 SQVTM, CDR2 ANQGSEA. This CDR3 has 13 amino acids. Profiling relied on immunoSEQ multiplex PCR, and the TCRdb table lists in-frame clones only, not all of them. The sample shows 25,000 to 30,000 clones, about four fifths of them seen only once. Whole-study findings and limits: Autoreactive clonotypes reportedly recurred in blood of same and different patients, not controls. Comparing one patient's CSF and blood CD4+ clonotypes highlighted HCRT- and TRIB2-specific autoreactive clonotypes. Some memory CD4+ repertoires had no autoreactive clone sequences.

V and J are TRBV29-1 and TRBJ1-1, with TRBD1 matching over 10 bases. Sequencing used CD45RA- memory CD4+ T cells from PBMCs. This sequence was found in a human donor with narcolepsy. CDR3 loop: CSATPGQGPEAFF. In DNA form, the CDR3 reads TGCAGCGCAACGCCGGGACAGGGGCCTGAAGCTTTCTTT. Complete variable domain (other parts from reference TRBV29-1 and TRBJ1-1): SAVISQKPSRDICQRGTSLTIQCQVDSQVTMMFWYRQQPGQSLTLIATANQGSEATYESGFVIDKFPISRPNLTFSTLTVSNMSPEDSSIYLCSATPGQGPEAFFGQGTRLTVV.